The T cell receptor beta chain described here comes from a study of T cells in Graves' hyperthyroidism and ophthalmopathy. Uncontrolled infection, other autoimmune disease, pregnancy or lactation disqualified patients from enrolment. Used for diagnoses were clinical symptoms, serum thyroxine and TRAb, thyroid ultrasound and orbital computed tomography. A remark on this clonotype: Its target is unknown.

Germline lookup yields CDR1 DFQATT and CDR2 SNEGSKA (reference sequence). The CDR3 length is 15 residues. Trimming cost V 2 bases and J 9 bases; bases outside gene matches: 10. The investigators amplified TCR beta CDR3 regions from RNA transcripts. When the TCR CDR3 underwent first-round RT-PCR, the HTBI primer set was used. TCRdb re-called the multiplex PCR reads through MiXCR, storing one row per CDR3 protein. Seen here are 450,000 to 700,000 distinct CDR3 sequences, roughly 50% observed once, and the top ten hold around 19%. General observations from the study: Classification by a 13 V-J model distinguished ophthalmopathy from stable hyperthyroidism. The blood repertoire included most of the expanded thyroid clonotypes above 0.001.

This rearrangement joins TRBV20-1 to TRBJ1-6; 7 bases map to TRBD1. Material: peripheral blood or thyroid tissue (not recorded which). The clonotype was recovered from an adult woman with Graves' disease, either hyperthyroidism or ophthalmopathy (not recorded which). CDR3 sequence reads: CSARTATGLVSPLHF. The CDR3 region has the DNA TGCAGTGCTAGAACTGCGACAGGGTTGGTTTCACCCCTCCACTTT.